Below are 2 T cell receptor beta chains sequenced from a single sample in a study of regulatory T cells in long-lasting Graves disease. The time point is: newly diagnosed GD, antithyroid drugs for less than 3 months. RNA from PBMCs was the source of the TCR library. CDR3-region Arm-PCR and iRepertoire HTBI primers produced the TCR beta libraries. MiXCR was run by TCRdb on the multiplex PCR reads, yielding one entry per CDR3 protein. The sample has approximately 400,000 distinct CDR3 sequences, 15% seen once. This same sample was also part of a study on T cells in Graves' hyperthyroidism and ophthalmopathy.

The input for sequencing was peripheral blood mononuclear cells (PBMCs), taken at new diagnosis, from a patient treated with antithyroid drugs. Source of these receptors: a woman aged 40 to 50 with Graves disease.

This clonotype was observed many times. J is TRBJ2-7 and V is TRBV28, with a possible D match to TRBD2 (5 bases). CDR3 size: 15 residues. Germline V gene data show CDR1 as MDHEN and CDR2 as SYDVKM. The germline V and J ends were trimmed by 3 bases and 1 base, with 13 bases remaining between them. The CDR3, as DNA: TGTGCCAGCAGTTTCGGGGATGACTCTTCCTACGAGCAGTACTTC. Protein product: CASSFGDDSSYEQYF.

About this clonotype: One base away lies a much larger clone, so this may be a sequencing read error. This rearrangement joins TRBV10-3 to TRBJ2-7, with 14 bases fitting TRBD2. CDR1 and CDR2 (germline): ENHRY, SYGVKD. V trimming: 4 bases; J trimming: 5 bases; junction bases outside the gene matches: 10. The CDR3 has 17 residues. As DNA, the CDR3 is TGTGCCATCAGTGTAAGCCAGGGGACTAGCGGGAGCGACGAGCAGTACTTC. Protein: CAISVSQGTSGSDEQYF.